Listed below are T cell receptor beta chains from one sample, sequenced in a study of CXCR3-negative and CXCR3-positive naive CD8 T cells. TCRdb derives one entry per CDR3 protein from the 5' RACE reads, leaving out DNA. Its listing shows roughly 130,000 distinct CDR3 sequences. Sequencing was carried out using naive CXCR3+ CD8+ T cells from blood. The source of these receptors is a human donor in good health. Some clones in this sample may be carry-over from other donors' samples. CDR3s include the opening cysteine and the closing phenylalanine or tryptophan.

j_call,v_call,cdr3_aa
TRBJ2-7,TRBV5-1,CASSLSPDYEQYF
TRBJ1-1,TRBV28,CDSSPDSYGTEAFF
TRBJ2-2,TRBV28,CASSFVAAQTKNTGELFF
TRBJ2-7,TRBV14,CASSHGDYEQYF
TRBJ2-7,TRBV7-9,CASSIGTSGYEQYF
TRBJ1-5,TRBV10-3,CAIREDASNQPQHF
TRBJ2-1,TRBV29-1,CSARGVAGGPEGYNEQFF
TRBJ1-1,TRBV29-1,CSVVYWDNTEAFF
TRBJ2-7,TRBV27,CASRGSYYEQYF
TRBJ2-1,TRBV24-1,CATSDQGGNEQFF
TRBJ2-1,TRBV28,CASSSIYRLDRVAYNEQFF
TRBJ2-5,TRBV19,CASSPDIRGQPRYF
TRBJ2-5,TRBV3-1,CASSQDRGGLAGRETQYF
TRBJ2-1,TRBV29-1,CSVGRAGYNEQFF
TRBJ2-7,TRBV9,CASSVADGSYEQYF
TRBJ2-7,TRBV3-1,CASSQDRGSSYEQYF
TRBJ1-5,TRBV28,CASSLYPPRLGNQPQHF
TRBJ2-1,TRBV3-1,CASSLPRSGSYNEQFF
TRBJ2-6,TRBV12-3/TRBV12-4,CASRGTDNVLTF
TRBJ2-1,TRBV6-4,CASTRDRPYNEQFF
TRBJ1-1,TRBV28,CASSLSENTEAFF